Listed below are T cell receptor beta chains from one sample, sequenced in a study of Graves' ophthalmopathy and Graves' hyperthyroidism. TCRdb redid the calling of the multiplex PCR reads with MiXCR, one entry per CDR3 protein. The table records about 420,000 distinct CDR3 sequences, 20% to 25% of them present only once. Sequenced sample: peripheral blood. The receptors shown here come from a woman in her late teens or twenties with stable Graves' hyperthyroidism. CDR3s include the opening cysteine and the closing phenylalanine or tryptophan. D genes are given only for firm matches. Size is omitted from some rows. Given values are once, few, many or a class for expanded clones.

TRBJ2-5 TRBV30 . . TGTGCCTGGAGTGTACTGGCGCACCCGGCGGGGACCCAGTACTTC CAWSVLAHPAGTQYF
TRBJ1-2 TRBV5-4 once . TGTGTCAGCAGCCTCCCCCTAGGGGGGCTTAATGGCTACACCTTC CVSSLPLGGLNGYTF
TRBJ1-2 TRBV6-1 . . TGTGCCCTTGGGAGGGTCCGGAACTATGGTTACACCTTC CALGRVRNYGYTF
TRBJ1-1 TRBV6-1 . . TGTGCCATCAGTGTCTACAGGCAAAACACTGAAGCTTTCTTT CAISVYRQNTEAFF
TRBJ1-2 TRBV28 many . TGTGCCAGCAGTTTTTCGGGGGATGCGAACTATGGCTACACCTTC CASSFSGDANYGYTF
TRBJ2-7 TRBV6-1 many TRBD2 TGTGCCAGCGGGAGGGACGAGCAGTACTTC CASGRDEQYF
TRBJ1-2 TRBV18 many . TGTGCCAGCTCACCACGCAGGGACTATGGCTACACCTTC CASSPRRDYGYTF
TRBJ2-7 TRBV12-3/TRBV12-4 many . TGTGCCAGCAGCCTACTAGCAAGCGAGCAGTACTTC CASSLLASEQYF
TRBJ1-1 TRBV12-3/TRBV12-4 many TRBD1 TGTGCCAGCAGTTCCCGGGACAGTAGGAACACTGAAGCTTTCTTT CASSSRDSRNTEAFF
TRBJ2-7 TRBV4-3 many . TGCGCCAGCAGCCATTCACGGGGCTACGAGCAGTACTTC CASSHSRGYEQYF
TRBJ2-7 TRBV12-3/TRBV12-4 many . TGTGCCAGCAGTTTATTAGCAGGGACGAACGAGCAGTACTTC CASSLLAGTNEQYF
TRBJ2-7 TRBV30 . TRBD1 TGTGCCTGGGGTGGGACAGGGCCTTACGAGCAGTACTTC CAWGGTGPYEQYF
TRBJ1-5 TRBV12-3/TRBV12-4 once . TGTGCCAGCAGTTTTGAGGGCTACAATCAGCCCCAGCATTTT CASSFEGYNQPQHF
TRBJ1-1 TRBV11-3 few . TGTGCCAGCAGCTTAGATGGGTACGAGACTGAAGCTTTCTTT CASSLDGYETEAFF
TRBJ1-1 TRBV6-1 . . TGTGCCAGCAGCAACATACAGCAGAACACTGAAGCTTTCTTT CASSNIQQNTEAFF
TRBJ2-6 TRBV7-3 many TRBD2 TGTGCCAGCAGCCCCGGGGTAGCGGGAAGCTCTGGGGCCAACGTCCTGACTTTC CASSPGVAGSSGANVLTF
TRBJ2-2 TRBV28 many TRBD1 TGTGCCAGCAGTTTAGGACAGGGGGCCGGGGAGCTGTTTTTT CASSLGQGAGELFF
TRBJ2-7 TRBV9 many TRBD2 TGTGCCAGCAGCGTAGCCGGGACTACACTCTACGAGCAGTACTTC CASSVAGTTLYEQYF
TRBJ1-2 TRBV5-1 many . TGCGCCAGCAGCTCGACACCAGGGGCATCCGACTATGACTACACCTTC CASSSTPGASDYDYTF
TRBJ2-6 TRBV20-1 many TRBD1 TGCAGTGCCCGAGGGGGCTACTCGGGGGCCAACGTCCTGACTTTC CSARGGYSGANVLTF
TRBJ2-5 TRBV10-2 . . TGCGCCAGCAGTGATAGACTCAGCTCCCGGGAGAAAGAGACCCAGTACTTC CASSDRLSSREKETQYF
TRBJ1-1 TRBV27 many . TGTGCCAGCAGTTTAGGGGTGTACACTGAAGCTTTCTTT CASSLGVYTEAFF
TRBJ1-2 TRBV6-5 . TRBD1 TGTGCCAGCAGTTCCGGGACAGGGGTAACGGGCTACACCTTC CASSSGTGVTGYTF
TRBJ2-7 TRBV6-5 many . TGTGCCAGCAGTTACTCTGTCTACTCCTACGAGCAGTACTTC CASSYSVYSYEQYF
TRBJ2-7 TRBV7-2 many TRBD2 TGTGCCAGCAGCACCCGGACTAGCCTGGGGGAGCAGTACTTC CASSTRTSLGEQYF
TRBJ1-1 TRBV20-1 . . TGCAGTGCCCCGGCAGGGAACACTGAAGCTTTCTTT CSAPAGNTEAFF
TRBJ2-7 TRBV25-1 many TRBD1 TGTGCCAGCAGTGAACCCCGACAGGGTGGGGGCTACTACGAGCAGTACTTC CASSEPRQGGGYYEQYF
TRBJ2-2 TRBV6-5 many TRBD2 TGTGCCAGCACCGAAAGGGGAGGGGGGGAGCTGTTTTTT CASTERGGGELFF
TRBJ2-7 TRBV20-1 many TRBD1 TGCAGTGCTAGAGATCGGCGTCAGGGGGCCTACGAGCAGTACTTC CSARDRRQGAYEQYF
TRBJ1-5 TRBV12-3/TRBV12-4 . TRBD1 TGTGCCAGCAGTAGGTCTGGGACAGGAGATCAGCCCCAGCATTTT CASSRSGTGDQPQHF
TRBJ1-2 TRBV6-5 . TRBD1 TGTGCCAGCAGTTACCTCGCAGGGGGCGTCAGGGTTGATGGCTACACCTTC CASSYLAGGVRVDGYTF
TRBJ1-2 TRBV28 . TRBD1 TGTGCCAGCACCCTCGGGACAGACTATGGCTACACCTTC CASTLGTDYGYTF
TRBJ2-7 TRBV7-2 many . TGTGCCAGCAGCAACCCAGGGTGGGAGCAGTACTTC CASSNPGWEQYF
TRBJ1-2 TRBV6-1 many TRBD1 TGTGCCAGCAGCCCCGGACGGACAGGGAGAAACTATGGCTACACCTTC CASSPGRTGRNYGYTF
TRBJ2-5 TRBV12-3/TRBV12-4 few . TGTGCCAGCAGGCAGGGGGGCTACCAAGAGACCCAGTACTTC CASRQGGYQETQYF
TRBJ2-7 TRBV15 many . TGTGCCACCAGCAGAGACCTCGCGGCCGCCTACGAGCAGTACTTC CATSRDLAAAYEQYF
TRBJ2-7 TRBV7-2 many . TGTGCCAGCAGCTTACAAAACACGGACGAGCAGTACTTC CASSLQNTDEQYF
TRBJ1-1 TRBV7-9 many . TGTGCCAGCAGCACCGACAGGTCTTACACTGAAGCTTTCTTT CASSTDRSYTEAFF
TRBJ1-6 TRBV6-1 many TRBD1 TGTGCCAGCAGCCGGACAGGGATCAATTCACCCCTCCACTTT CASSRTGINSPLHF
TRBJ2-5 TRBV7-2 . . TGTGCCAGCTGCCGAGACTCCGCCTTTGGGACCCAGTACTTC CASCRDSAFGTQYF
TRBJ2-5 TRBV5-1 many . TGCGCCAGCAGCACGCTTAAAGAGACCCAGTACTTC CASSTLKETQYF
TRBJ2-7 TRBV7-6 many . TGTGCCAGCAGCCGGGGGTTAGGGGTATACGAGCAGTACTTC CASSRGLGVYEQYF
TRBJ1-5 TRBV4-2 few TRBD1 TGTGCCAGCAGCGACGGGACAGGGGAAGCGAGAAGCAATCAGCCCCAGCATTTT CASSDGTGEARSNQPQHF
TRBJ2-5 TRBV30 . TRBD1 TGTGCCTGGAAGACAGGGAGTGAGACCCAGTACTTC CAWKTGSETQYF
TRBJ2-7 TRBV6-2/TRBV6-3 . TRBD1 TGTGCCAGCAGGCAAGGGACAGGGCTCTCCTACGAGCAGTACTTC CASRQGTGLSYEQYF
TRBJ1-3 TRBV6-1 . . TGTGCCAGCAGTGGGACTAACTCTGGAAACACCATATATTTT CASSGTNSGNTIYF
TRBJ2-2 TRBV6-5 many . TGTGCCAGCAGTTACTATTGGGGCGGGGAGCTGTTTTTT CASSYYWGGELFF
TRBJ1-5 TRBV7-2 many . TGTGCCAGCAGCTTATATTGGGGGGGCAATCAGCCCCAGCATTTT CASSLYWGGNQPQHF